One and the same sample provided the 18 T cell receptor beta chains below, sequenced in a study of T cells expressing NK-cell markers. TCRdb reprocessed the 5' RACE reads; each CDR3 protein has one entry and no DNA is given. In total, the table holds a few hundred thousand distinct CDR3 sequences. The sequenced material came from blood T cells: a sorted CD56 or NKG2C T cell subset, CD4+ or CD8+ T cells, or bulk PBMC T cells (not recorded which). Every receptor here comes from a man younger than 35 in good health.

This chain links TRBV30 with TRBJ2-2. Looked up from germline, CDR1 is GTSNPN and CDR2 is SVGIG (reference sequence). CDR3 length equals 17 residues. The CDR3 sequence is CAWSVERIVGDTGELFF.

The chain recombines TRBV2 with TRBJ2-1; TCRdb selects TRBD2, and the lack of DNA leaves this call unchecked. Germline loops: CDR1 SNHLY, CDR2 FYNNEI. The CDR3 consists of 14 residues. The CDR3 spells CASKLTISYNEQFF.

This chain joins TRBV2 and TRBJ2-1; with no DNA, the TCRdb D assignment of TRBD2 cannot be verified. The V gene's germline CDR1 is SNHLY and CDR2 FYNNEI. This CDR3 is built from 15 residues. The CDR3 region is CASRGEHSSWYEQFF.

V and J are TRBV2 and TRBJ2-1; TCRdb's D call of TRBD1 is untestable without DNA. The germline CDR1 and CDR2 sequences are SNHLY and FYNNEI. This CDR3 contains 15 residues. The CDR3 sequence is CASKETRGHYNEQFF.

The chain's CDR3 is CASTAGNEQYF. This chain uses TRBV6-5 with TRBJ2-7; TCRdb's assignment of TRBD2 cannot be checked, as there is no DNA. This CDR3 contains 11 residues. Germline values: CDR1 MNHEY, CDR2 SVGAGI.

The chain carries TRBV12-3 or TRBV12-4 and TRBJ2-1; with no DNA, the TCRdb D assignment of TRBD2 cannot be verified. This CDR3 has 18 residues. The CDR3 loop reads CASSPRTAGEGSYNEQFF.

V and J are TRBV24-1 and TRBJ1-5. The CDR3 consists of 14 residues. Germline V CDR1 and CDR2: KGHDR, SFDVKD. This chain's CDR3 is CATSGGFSNQPQHF.

The chain recombines TRBV29-1 with TRBJ2-5; TCRdb lists TRBD1, though no DNA is available to test this call. CDR3 length: 14 residues. Germline V lookup: CDR1 SQVTM, CDR2 ANQGSEA. The CDR3 loop is CSVQGRGFQETQYF.

The V and J genes are TRBV20-1 and TRBJ1-1. Germline-derived CDR1 and CDR2 are DFQATT and SNEGSKA (reference sequence). CDR3 length: 12 amino acids. CDR3 residues: CSARRVSQAAFF.

The chain joins TRBV7-2 to TRBJ1-1. The CDR3 runs to 14 residues. Germline CDR1 and CDR2: SGHTA and FQGNSA. CDR3 residues: CASSLVFLNTEAFF.

The chain links TRBV15 to TRBJ2-1. The CDR3 runs to 11 residues. Germline-derived CDR1 and CDR2 are LNHNV and YYDKDF (reference sequence). The chain's CDR3 is CATTYYNEQFF.

The chain combines TRBV29-1 with TRBJ2-1; TCRdb lists TRBD1, though no DNA is available to test this call. CDR1 and CDR2 (germline): SQVTM, ANQGSEA. The CDR3 sequence is 13 residues long. CDR3 region: CSVDRVRGNEQFF.

The J gene is TRBJ2-1, the V gene TRBV12-3 or TRBV12-4; the TCRdb D gene call, TRBD1, has no DNA to confirm it. The CDR3 totals 15 residues. CDR3 in amino acids: CASGNTGQGSHEQFF.

The V call is TRBV24-1, the J call TRBJ1-2. CDR1 is KGHDR and CDR2 is SFDVKD in the germline V gene. This CDR3 has 14 amino acids. CDR3 region: CATSDSGRAWGYTF.

V usage is TRBV29-1 and J usage is TRBJ1-2; the TRBD1 assignment by TCRdb is unverifiable without DNA. Germline V gene lookup returns CDR1 SQVTM and CDR2 ANQGSEA. This CDR3 region has 12 residues. CDR3 sequence: CSVEVPVRGYTF.

The chain employs TRBV5-1 and TRBJ2-2; the D call from TCRdb, TRBD1, cannot be confirmed without DNA. The CDR3 sequence is 15 residues long. Per germline, CDR1 SGHRS and CDR2 YFSETQ. Here the CDR3 reads CASRNRGGSAGELFF.

V gene TRBV2 combines with J gene TRBJ1-2; TCRdb lists TRBD1, though no DNA is available to test this call. This CDR3 is built from 14 residues. Looked up from germline, CDR1 is SNHLY and CDR2 is FYNNEI. CDR3 residues: CASSEGGGIGGYTF.

The J gene is TRBJ1-5, the V gene TRBV12-5; TCRdb returns TRBD1, unconfirmable since there is no DNA. CDR3 length equals 16 residues. Germline CDR1 reads LGHNT; CDR2 reads FRNRAP. CDR3 loop: CASGYTRDRSIQPQHF.